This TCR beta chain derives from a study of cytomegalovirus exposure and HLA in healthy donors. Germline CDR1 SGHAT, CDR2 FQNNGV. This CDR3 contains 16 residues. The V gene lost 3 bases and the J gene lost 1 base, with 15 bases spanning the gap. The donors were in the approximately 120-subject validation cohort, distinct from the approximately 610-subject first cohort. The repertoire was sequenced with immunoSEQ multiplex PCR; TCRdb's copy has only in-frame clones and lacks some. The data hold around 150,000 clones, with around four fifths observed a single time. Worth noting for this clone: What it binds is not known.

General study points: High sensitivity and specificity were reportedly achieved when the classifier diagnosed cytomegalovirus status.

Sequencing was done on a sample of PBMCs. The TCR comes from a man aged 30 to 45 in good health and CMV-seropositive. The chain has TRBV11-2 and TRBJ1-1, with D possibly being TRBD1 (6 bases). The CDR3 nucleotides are TGTGCCAGCAGCTTCACTTGGACAGAAACGAACACTGAAGCTTTCTTT. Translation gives CASSFTWTETNTEAFF.